This is a list of T cell receptor beta chains from one sample in a study of sequential checkpoint blockade in melanoma. Clones were read by immunoSEQ multiplex PCR, and TCRdb kept only the in-frame ones, dropping some. In the table there are 5,300 or so clones, 20% to 25% of which are singletons. The input for sequencing was tumor tissue (inferred from file names), taken from a patient given nivolumab and ipilimumab in sequence. The receptors shown here come from a human donor with melanoma. CDR3s include the opening cysteine and the closing phenylalanine or tryptophan. Each record gives: CDR3 DNA, CDR3 protein, clone size, V gene, J gene, D gene. D genes are given only for firm matches. Not every row has a clone size; where given, it reads once, few, many or a size class.

CDR3 DNA: TGCAGCGGGTCGCGGGCAGGGGATGGTAGTTTCGGTGGCTACACCTTC; CDR3 protein: CSGSRAGDGSFGGYTF; clone size: .; V gene: TRBV29-1; J gene: TRBJ1-2; D gene: .
CDR3 DNA: TGTGCCAGCTCATCCCTATCCCCAGGGAGGCCTGGCTACACCTTC; CDR3 protein: CASSSLSPGRPGYTF; clone size: medium-sized; V gene: TRBV18; J gene: TRBJ1-2; D gene: .
CDR3 DNA: TGTGCCAGCAGCTTAGGTTCAGCTAGCACAGATACGCAGTATTTT; CDR3 protein: CASSLGSASTDTQYF; clone size: many; V gene: TRBV11-3; J gene: TRBJ2-3; D gene: .
CDR3 DNA: TGTGCCAGCAGCTTACGGGGGGCCCGAAACTATGGCTACACCTTC; CDR3 protein: CASSLRGARNYGYTF; clone size: .; V gene: TRBV7-6; J gene: TRBJ1-2; D gene: .
CDR3 DNA: TGTGCCAGTAGACCGTCTGGACGGTTGTTTCAGCCCCAGCATTTT; CDR3 protein: CASRPSGRLFQPQHF; clone size: .; V gene: TRBV6-7; J gene: TRBJ1-5; D gene: .
CDR3 DNA: TGCGCCAGCAGTGACGCGGGAGAAGAGACCCAGTACTTC; CDR3 protein: CASSDAGEETQYF; clone size: .; V gene: TRBV10-2; J gene: TRBJ2-5; D gene: TRBD2
CDR3 DNA: TGTGCCACCAGCTCGGACGGGTTCTCTGGAAACACCATATATTTT; CDR3 protein: CATSSDGFSGNTIYF; clone size: large; V gene: TRBV15; J gene: TRBJ1-3; D gene: .
CDR3 DNA: TGTGCCAGTAGAAGGACAGTTGAAGCTTTCTTT; CDR3 protein: CASRRTVEAFF; clone size: few; V gene: TRBV19; J gene: TRBJ1-1; D gene: .
CDR3 DNA: TGTGCCATCAGTGCAGGAAACACTGAAGCTTTCTTT; CDR3 protein: CAISAGNTEAFF; clone size: .; V gene: TRBV6-8; J gene: TRBJ1-1; D gene: .
CDR3 DNA: TGTGCCAGCAGCTACACGGGACAGGGTAATGGCTACACCTTC; CDR3 protein: CASSYTGQGNGYTF; clone size: medium-sized; V gene: TRBV11-3; J gene: TRBJ1-2; D gene: TRBD1
CDR3 DNA: TGTGCCAGCAGCGTAGTAGGGGGCTCTGGAAACACCATATATTTT; CDR3 protein: CASSVVGGSGNTIYF; clone size: medium-sized; V gene: TRBV9; J gene: TRBJ1-3; D gene: .
CDR3 DNA: TGTGCCAGTAGTGCGACAGGGGGTTGGTATTCTAACTATGGCTACACCTTC; CDR3 protein: CASSATGGWYSNYGYTF; clone size: .; V gene: TRBV19; J gene: TRBJ1-2; D gene: TRBD1
CDR3 DNA: TGTGCCAGCACCCCGGGACTAGCGGGGGCCCGCCTCCGAGGCAATGAGCAGTTCTTC; CDR3 protein: CASTPGLAGARLRGNEQFF; clone size: few; V gene: TRBV12-5; J gene: TRBJ2-1; D gene: TRBD2